This TCR beta chain was identified during a study of patients and donors after allogeneic stem cell transplantation. This clonotype occurred once. The junction had 5 bases not matched to a gene; V was cut back by 1 base and J by 5 bases. The CDR3 has 16 amino acids. Germline CDR1 LGHDT, CDR2 YNNKEL (reference sequence). MiXCR was run by TCRdb on the RT-PCR reads, yielding one entry per CDR3 protein. The sample contains approximately 33,000 distinct CDR3 sequences, around 6.8% of which appear only once. The chain is built from TRBV3-1 and TRBJ2-2; 9 positions agree with TRBD2. This receptor was identified in a human donor who was either an allogeneic HSCT recipient or a stem cell or donor lymphocyte infusion donor (not recorded which). It is not recorded whose cells these are; they may come from a transplant donor. Sample: blood, either unsorted or a sorted T cell fraction (not recorded which). The chain's CDR3 is CASSQGRLAGTGELFF. The CDR3 region has the DNA TGTGCCAGCAGCCAAGGGAGGCTAGCGGGAACCGGGGAGCTGTTTTTT.